Below are 10 T cell receptor beta chains sequenced from a single sample in a study of blood T cell repertoires in COVID-19. Here immunoSEQ multiplex PCR was the method, and the copy in TCRdb shows in-frame clones only, minus some. The data contain about 300,000 clones, 70% to 90% of them singletons. The sample consisted of peripheral blood. The origin of the receptors is a man between 65 and 85 years old with acute or convalescent COVID-19.

This clone has a single count. This chain links TRBV19 with TRBJ1-4, with D maybe TRBD1 (5 bases). V shed 6 bases and J shed 7 bases, with 15 bases lying between them. The germline V gene encodes CDR1 LNHDA and CDR2 SQIVND (reference sequence). This CDR3 region has 14 residues. CDR3 coding DNA: TGTGCCAGTAGAGCCCAAGGGGCACGTGAAAAACTGTTTTTT. Residues: CASRAQGAREKLFF. Based on the CDR3 plus reference TRBV19 and TRBJ1-4, the full variable domain is DGGITQSPKYLFRKEGQNVTLSCEQNLNHDAMYWYRQDPGQGLRLIYYSQIVNDFQKGDIAEGYSVSREKKESFPLTVTSAQKNPTAFYLCASRAQGAREKLFFGSGTQLSVL.

The chain recombines TRBV5-1 with TRBJ1-2, with a possible D match to TRBD1 (6 bases). Per germline, CDR1 SGHRS and CDR2 YFSETQ. CDR3 size: 16 residues. The ends were cut back, 0 bases at V and 6 bases at J, with 18 bases in the middle. Here the CDR3 DNA reads TGCGCCAGCAGCTTGGGGACAGAAGCGGAGTATGATGGCTACACCTTC. Amino acid sequence: CASSLGTEAEYDGYTF.

The chain is built from TRBV6-5 and TRBJ1-4, with a tentative D call TRBD1 (5 bases). This CDR3 region has 13 residues. The germline gives CDR1 MNHEY, CDR2 SVGAGI. V shed 7 bases and J shed 7 bases, with 13 bases lying between them. In nucleotides, the CDR3 is TGTGCCAGCACGGGGGTTAACGGTGAAAAACTGTTTTTT. Protein: CASTGVNGEKLFF.

The chain is built from TRBV28 and TRBJ1-2, with 7 bases matching TRBD1. The V gene's germline CDR1 is MDHEN and CDR2 SYDVKM. The ends lost 5 bases at V and 0 bases at J; junction bases unmatched: 3. CDR3 size: 14 residues. The CDR3 spells CASSGDRSNYGYTF. CDR3 nucleotides: TGTGCCAGCAGTGGGGACAGATCTAACTATGGCTACACCTTC.

The chain uses TRBV19 and TRBJ1-3; D gene ambiguous. The CDR3 length is 12 residues. Deletions cut 8 bases from V and 1 base from J, with 6 bases between. CDR1 is LNHDA and CDR2 is SQIVND in the germline V gene (reference sequence). The CDR3 bases are TGTGCCAGTGGGAGTTCTGGAAACACCATATATTTT. This sequence encodes CASGSSGNTIYF.

The gene calls are TRBV7-2 and TRBJ1-1; 8 bases match TRBD1. Germline V gene data show CDR1 as SGHTA and CDR2 as FQGNSA. This CDR3 is built from 16 residues. Trimming cost V 0 bases and J 4 bases; bases outside gene matches: 7. The CDR3 is CASSLAETGAGTEAFF. In DNA, the CDR3 is TGTGCCAGCAGCTTAGCGGAGACAGGGGCGGGCACTGAAGCTTTCTTT.

The chain joins TRBV15 to TRBJ1-5; D possibly corresponds to TRBD1 (5 bases). The CDR3 consists of 13 residues. V shed 8 bases and J shed 3 bases, with 11 bases lying between them. CDR1 is LNHNV, CDR2 YYDKDF, per germline (reference sequence). In DNA, the CDR3 is TGTGCCACCTCAGGGTTAGTCAATCAGCCCCAGCATTTT. Translating it yields CATSGLVNQPQHF.

The chain combines TRBV19 with TRBJ2-2; possible D gene TRBD1, 6 bases. The V gene lost 6 bases and the J gene lost 2 bases, with 10 bases spanning the gap. CDR3 length: 14 residues. Per the germline V gene, CDR1 is LNHDA and CDR2 is SQIVND (reference sequence). In DNA, the CDR3 is TGTGCCAGTAGAGAGACAGGAAACACCGGGGAGCTGTTTTTT. It yields the protein CASRETGNTGELFF.

The chain combines TRBV12-1 with TRBJ2-1; the DNA was not compared with TRBD2, the D call given in the table. TRBV12-1 is termed a pseudogene. CDR3 length: 17 residues. CDR3 DNA: TGTGCCAGCAGCTCTCATTCACTAGCGGGAGGGGACAATGAGCAGTTCTTC. The encoded protein is CASSSHSLAGGDNEQFF.

The chain recombines TRBV7-2 with TRBJ2-5; 11 bases fit TRBD1. The germline CDR1 and CDR2 sequences are SGHTA and FQGNSA. The CDR3 runs 15 residues. V dropped 5 bases and J dropped 4; count of bases not matched to a gene: 6. The CDR3 DNA reads TGTGCCAGCAGCGGCGGACAGGGGGCTGCAGAGACCCAGTACTTC. Its translation: CASSGGQGAAETQYF.